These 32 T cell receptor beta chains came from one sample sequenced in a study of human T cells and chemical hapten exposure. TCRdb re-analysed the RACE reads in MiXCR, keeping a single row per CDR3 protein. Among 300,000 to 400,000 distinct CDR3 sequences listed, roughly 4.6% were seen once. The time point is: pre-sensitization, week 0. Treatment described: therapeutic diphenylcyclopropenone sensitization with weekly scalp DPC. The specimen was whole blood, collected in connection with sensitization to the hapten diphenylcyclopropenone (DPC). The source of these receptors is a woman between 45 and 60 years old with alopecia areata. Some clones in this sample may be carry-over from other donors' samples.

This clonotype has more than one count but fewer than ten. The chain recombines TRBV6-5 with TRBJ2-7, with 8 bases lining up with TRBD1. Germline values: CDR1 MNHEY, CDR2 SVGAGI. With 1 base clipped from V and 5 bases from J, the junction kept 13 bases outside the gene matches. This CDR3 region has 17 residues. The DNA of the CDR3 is TGTGCCAGCAGTTACTTGCGTCCGGACAGGGAGCCGAACGAGCAGTACTTC. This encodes CASSYLRPDREPNEQYF.

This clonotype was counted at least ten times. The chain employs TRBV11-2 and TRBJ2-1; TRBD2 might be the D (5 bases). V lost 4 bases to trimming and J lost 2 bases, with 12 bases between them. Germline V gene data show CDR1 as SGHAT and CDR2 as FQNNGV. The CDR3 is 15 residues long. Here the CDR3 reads CASSSGLAPYNEQFF. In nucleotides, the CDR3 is TGTGCCAGCAGCTCCGGGCTAGCCCCCTACAATGAGCAGTTCTTC.

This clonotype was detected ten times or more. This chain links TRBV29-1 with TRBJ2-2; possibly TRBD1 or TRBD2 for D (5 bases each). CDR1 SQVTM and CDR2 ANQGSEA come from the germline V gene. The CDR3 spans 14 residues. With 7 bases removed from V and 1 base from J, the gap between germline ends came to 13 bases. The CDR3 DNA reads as TGCAGCGCTAAATATGGGGGGAACACCGGGGAGCTGTTTTTT. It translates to CSAKYGGNTGELFF.

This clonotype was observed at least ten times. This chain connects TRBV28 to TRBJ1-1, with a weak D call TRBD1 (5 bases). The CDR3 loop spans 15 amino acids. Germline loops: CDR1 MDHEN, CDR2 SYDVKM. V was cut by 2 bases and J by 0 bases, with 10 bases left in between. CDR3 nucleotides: TGTGCCAGCAGTTTAAGCGGGACGGTGAACACTGAAGCTTTCTTT. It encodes CASSLSGTVNTEAFF.

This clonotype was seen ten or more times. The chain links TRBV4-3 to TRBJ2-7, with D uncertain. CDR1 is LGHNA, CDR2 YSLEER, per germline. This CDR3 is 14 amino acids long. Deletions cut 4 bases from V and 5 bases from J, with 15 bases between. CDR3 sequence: CASSPSLGPHEQYF. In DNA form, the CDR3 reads TGCGCCAGCAGCCCCAGTTTAGGCCCGCACGAGCAGTACTTC.

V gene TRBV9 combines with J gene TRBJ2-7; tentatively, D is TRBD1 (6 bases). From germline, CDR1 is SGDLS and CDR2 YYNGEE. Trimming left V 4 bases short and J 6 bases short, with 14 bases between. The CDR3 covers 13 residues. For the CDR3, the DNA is TGTGCCAGCAGCCCGTCAGGGGATATCGAGCAGTACTTC. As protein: CASSPSGDIEQYF.

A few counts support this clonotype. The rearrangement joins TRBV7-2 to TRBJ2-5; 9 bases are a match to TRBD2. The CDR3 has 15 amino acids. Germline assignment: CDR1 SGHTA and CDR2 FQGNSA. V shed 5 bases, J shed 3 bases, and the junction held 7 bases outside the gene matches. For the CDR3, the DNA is TGTGCCAGCAGCGAGACTAGCGGAACTAAAGAGACCCAGTACTTC. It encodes CASSETSGTKETQYF.

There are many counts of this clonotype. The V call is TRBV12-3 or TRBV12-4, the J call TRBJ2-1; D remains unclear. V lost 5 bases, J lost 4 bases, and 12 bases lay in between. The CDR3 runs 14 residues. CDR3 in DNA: TGTGCCAGCAGTGTGGGCCAACTTTACAATGAGCAGTTCTTC. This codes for CASSVGQLYNEQFF.

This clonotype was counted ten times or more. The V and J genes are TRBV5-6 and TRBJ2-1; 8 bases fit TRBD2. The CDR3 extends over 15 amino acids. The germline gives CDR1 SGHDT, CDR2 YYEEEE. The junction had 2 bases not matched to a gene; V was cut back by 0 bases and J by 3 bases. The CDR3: CASSLVSGNYNEQFF. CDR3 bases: TGTGCCAGCAGCTTGGTTAGCGGGAACTACAATGAGCAGTTCTTC.

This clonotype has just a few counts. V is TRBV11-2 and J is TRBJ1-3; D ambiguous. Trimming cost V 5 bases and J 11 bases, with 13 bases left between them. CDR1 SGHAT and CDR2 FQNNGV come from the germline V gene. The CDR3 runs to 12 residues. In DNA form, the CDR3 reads TGTGCCAGCAGCCTTTCCCCCGGACCCATATATTTT. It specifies CASSLSPGPIYF.

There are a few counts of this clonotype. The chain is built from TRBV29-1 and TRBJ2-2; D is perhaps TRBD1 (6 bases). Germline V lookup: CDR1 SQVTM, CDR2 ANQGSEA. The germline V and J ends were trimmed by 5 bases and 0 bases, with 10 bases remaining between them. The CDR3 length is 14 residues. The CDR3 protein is CSVRQATNTGELFF. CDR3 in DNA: TGCAGCGTTAGACAGGCGACGAACACCGGGGAGCTGTTTTTT.

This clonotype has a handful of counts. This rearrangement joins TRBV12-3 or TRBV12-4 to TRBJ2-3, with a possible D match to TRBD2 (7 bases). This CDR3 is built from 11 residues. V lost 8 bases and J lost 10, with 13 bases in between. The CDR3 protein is CASGGATAQYF. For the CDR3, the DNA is TGTGCCAGCGGGGGGGCCACGGCGCAGTATTTT.

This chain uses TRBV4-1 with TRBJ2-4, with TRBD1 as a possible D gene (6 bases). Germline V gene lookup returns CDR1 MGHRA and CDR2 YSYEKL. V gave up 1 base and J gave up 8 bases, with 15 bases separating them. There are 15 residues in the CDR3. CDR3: CASSQAKGGSYIQYF. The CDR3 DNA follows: TGCGCCAGCAGCCAAGCGAAAGGGGGTTCATACATTCAGTACTTC.

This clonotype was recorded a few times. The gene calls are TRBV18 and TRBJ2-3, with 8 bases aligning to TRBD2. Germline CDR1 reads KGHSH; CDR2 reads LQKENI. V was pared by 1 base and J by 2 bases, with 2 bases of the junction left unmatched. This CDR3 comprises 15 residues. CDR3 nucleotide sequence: TGTGCCAGCTCACCACGGCGGGGGGACACAGATACGCAGTATTTT. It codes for CASSPRRGDTDTQYF.

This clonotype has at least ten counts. CDR3 sequence: CASSLRGGRGGYTF. The CDR3, as DNA: TGTGCCAGCAGTTTAAGAGGGGGCCGTGGAGGCTACACCTTC. The chain recombines TRBV28 with TRBJ1-2, with 7 bases lining up with TRBD1. The germline gives CDR1 MDHEN, CDR2 SYDVKM. CDR3 length equals 14 residues. V was clipped by 2 bases and J by 8 bases; unmatched bases: 8.

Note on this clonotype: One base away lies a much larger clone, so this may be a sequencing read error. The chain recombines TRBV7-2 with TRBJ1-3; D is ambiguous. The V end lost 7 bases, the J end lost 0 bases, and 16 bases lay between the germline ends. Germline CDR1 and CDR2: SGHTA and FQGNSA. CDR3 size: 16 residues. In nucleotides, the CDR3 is TGTGCCAGCAACACGGGCGGGGTTCTCTCTGGAAACACCATATATTTT. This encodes CASNTGGVLSGNTIYF.

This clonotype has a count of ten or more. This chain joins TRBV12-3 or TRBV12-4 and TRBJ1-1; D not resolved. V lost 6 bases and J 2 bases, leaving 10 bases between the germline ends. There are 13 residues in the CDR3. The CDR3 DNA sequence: TGTGCCAGCAGCTCGTCATTAAACACTGAAGCTTTCTTT. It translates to CASSSSLNTEAFF.

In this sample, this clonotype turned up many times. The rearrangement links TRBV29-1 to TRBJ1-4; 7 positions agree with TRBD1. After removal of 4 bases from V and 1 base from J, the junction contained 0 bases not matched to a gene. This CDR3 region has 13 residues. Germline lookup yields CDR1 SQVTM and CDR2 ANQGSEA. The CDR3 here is CSVGDRTNEKLFF. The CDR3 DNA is TGCAGCGTTGGGGACAGAACTAATGAAAAACTGTTTTTT. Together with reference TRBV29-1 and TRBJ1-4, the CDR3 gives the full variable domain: SAVISQKPSRDICQRGTSLTIQCQVDSQVTMMFWYRQQPGQSLTLIATANQGSEATYESGFVIDKFPISRPNLTFSTLTVSNMSPEDSSIYLCSVGDRTNEKLFFGSGTQLSVL.

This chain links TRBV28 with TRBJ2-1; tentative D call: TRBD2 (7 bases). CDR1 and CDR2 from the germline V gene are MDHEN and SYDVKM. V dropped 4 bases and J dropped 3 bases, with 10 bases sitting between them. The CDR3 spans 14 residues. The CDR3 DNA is TGTGCCAGCAGTTGGGAGGGGGACTACAATGAGCAGTTCTTC. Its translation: CASSWEGDYNEQFF.

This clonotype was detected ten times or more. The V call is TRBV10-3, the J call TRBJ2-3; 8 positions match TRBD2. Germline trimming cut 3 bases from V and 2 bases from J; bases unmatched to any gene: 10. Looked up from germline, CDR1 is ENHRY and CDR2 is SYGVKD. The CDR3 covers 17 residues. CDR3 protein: CAISDPGLGYSTDTQYF. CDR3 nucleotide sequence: TGTGCCATCAGTGATCCGGGACTAGGGTATTCCACAGATACGCAGTATTTT.

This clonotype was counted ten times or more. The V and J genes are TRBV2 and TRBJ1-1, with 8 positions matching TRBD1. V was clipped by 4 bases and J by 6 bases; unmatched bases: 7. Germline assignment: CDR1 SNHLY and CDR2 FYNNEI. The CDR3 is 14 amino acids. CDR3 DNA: TGTGCCAGCAGTGTCCAGGGGGCAAGCCCTGAAGCTTTCTTT. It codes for CASSVQGASPEAFF. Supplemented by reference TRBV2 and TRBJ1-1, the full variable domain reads EPEVTQTPSHQVTQMGQEVILRCVPISNHLYFYWYRQILGQKVEFLVSFYNNEISEKSEIFDDQFSVERPDGSNFTLKIRSTKLEDSAMYFCASSVQGASPEAFFGQGTRLTVV.

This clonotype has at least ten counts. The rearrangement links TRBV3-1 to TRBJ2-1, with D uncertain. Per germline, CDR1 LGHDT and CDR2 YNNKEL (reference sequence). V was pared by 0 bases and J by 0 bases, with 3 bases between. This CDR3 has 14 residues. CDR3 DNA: TGTGCCAGCAGCCAAGAGGTCTCCTACAATGAGCAGTTCTTC. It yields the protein CASSQEVSYNEQFF.

The CDR3 region is CASSLAPGQGDGYTF. The CDR3 coding sequence is TGTGCCAGCAGCTTAGCCCCGGGACAGGGGGATGGCTACACCTTC. V usage is TRBV11-2 and J usage is TRBJ1-2; TRBD1 matches at 11 bases. Trimming cost V 1 base and J 6 bases; bases outside gene matches: 4. The CDR3 spans 15 residues. CDR1 and CDR2 (germline): SGHAT, FQNNGV.

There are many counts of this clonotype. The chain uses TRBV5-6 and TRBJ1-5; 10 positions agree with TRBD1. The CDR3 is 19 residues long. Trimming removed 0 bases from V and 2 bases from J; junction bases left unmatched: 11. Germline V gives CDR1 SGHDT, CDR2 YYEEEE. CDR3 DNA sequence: TGTGCCAGCAGCTTGGGCGGGACAGGGGCCACCAAGGGCAATCAGCCCCAGCATTTT. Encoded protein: CASSLGGTGATKGNQPQHF. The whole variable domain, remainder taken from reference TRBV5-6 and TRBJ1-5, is DAGVTQSPTHLIKTRGQQVTLRCSPKSGHDTVSWYQQALGQGPQFIFQYYEEEERQRGNFPDRFSGHQFPNYSSELNVNALLLGDSALYLCASSLGGTGATKGNQPQHFGDGTRLSIL.

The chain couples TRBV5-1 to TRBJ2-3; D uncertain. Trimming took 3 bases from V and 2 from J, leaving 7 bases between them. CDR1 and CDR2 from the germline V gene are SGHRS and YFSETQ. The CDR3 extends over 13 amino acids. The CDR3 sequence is CASSSYYTDTQYF. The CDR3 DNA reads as TGCGCCAGCAGCTCCTACTACACAGATACGCAGTATTTT.

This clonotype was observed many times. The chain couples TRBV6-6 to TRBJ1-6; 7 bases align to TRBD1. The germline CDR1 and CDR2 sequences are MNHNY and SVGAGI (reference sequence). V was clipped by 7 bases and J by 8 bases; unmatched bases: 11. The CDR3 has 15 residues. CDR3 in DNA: TGTGCCAGCACCCTCAGGGGGGGCGAGGATTCACCCCTCCACTTT. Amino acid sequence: CASTLRGGEDSPLHF.

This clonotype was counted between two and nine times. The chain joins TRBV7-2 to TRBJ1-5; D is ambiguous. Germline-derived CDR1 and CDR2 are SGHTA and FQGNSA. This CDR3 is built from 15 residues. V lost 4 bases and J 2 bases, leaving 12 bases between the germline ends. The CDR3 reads CASSSIGLRNQPQHF. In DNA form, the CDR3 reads TGTGCCAGCAGCTCAATAGGGTTACGCAATCAGCCCCAGCATTTT. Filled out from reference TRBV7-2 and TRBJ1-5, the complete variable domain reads GAGVSQSPSNKVTEKGKDVELRCDPISGHTALYWYRQSLGQGLEFLIYFQGNSAPDKSGLPSDRFSAERTGGSVSTLTIQRTQQEDSAVYLCASSSIGLRNQPQHFGDGTRLSIL.

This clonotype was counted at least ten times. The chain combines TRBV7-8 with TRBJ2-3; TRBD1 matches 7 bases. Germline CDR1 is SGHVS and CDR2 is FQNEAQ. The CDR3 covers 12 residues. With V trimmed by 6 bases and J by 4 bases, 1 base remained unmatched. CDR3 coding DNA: TGTGCCAGCAGTACAGGGGCAGATACGCAGTATTTT. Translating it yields CASSTGADTQYF.

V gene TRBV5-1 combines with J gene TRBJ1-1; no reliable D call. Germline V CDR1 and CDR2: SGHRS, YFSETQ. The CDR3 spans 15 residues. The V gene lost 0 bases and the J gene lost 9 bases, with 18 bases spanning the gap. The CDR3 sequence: CASSLAGKNDYQAFF. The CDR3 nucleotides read TGCGCCAGCAGCTTGGCCGGAAAAAATGATTACCAAGCTTTCTTT.

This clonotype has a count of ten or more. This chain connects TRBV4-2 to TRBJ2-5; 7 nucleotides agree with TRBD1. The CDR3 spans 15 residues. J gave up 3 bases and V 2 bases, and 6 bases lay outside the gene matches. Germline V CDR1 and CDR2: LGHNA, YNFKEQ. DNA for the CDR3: TGTGCCAGCAGCCAAACCGACAGGGCCGAAGAGACCCAGTACTTC. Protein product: CASSQTDRAEETQYF.

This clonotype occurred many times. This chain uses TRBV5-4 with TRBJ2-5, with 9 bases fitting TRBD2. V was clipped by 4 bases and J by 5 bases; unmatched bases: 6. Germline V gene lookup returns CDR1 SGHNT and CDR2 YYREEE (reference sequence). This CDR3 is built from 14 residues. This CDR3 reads CASSTEREVETQYF. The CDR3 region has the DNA TGTGCCAGCAGCACGGAGCGGGAGGTGGAGACCCAGTACTTC.

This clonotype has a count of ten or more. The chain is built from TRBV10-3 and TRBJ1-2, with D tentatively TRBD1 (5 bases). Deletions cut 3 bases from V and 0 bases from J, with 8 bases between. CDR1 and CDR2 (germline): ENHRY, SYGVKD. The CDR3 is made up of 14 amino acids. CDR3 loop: CAISEGVTNYGYTF. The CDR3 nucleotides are TGTGCCATCAGTGAAGGGGTGACTAACTATGGCTACACCTTC.